This T cell receptor beta chain derives from a study of shared clonotypes between healthy human individuals. Ten immunoSEQ deep assay plates were used by the authors to sequence unsorted PBMC DNA. Sequenced by immunoSEQ multiplex PCR; TCRdb stores in-frame clones only, minus some. Seen here are approximately 470,000 clones, approximately 81% observed once, and the top ten hold roughly 12%. Per germline, CDR1 MDHEN and CDR2 SYDVKM. The V gene end was trimmed by 5 bases and the J gene end by 5 bases; junction bases not matched to a gene: 12. CDR3 size: 16 residues. With unsorted samples, genomic DNA was obtained from 89 million or so PBMCs. Points on this clone: The antigen remains undetermined.

General study results and limits: Sampling covered blood only; tissue repertoires likely differ.

The TCR comes from a middle-aged woman in good health. Some clones in this sample may be carry-over from other donors' samples. Sequencing was performed on PBMCs. The chain is built from TRBV28 and TRBJ2-7; 10 bases are a match to TRBD1. The CDR3 region is CASSTSRDRGFDEQYF. The CDR3 nucleotides are TGTGCCAGCAGTACGAGCCGGGACAGGGGCTTCGACGAGCAGTACTTC.